These 25 T cell receptor beta chains were sequenced from one sample in a study of OX40 agonist ivuxolimab in advanced cancers. Library preparation used the immunoSEQ multiplex PCR assay. The immuneACCESS repertoire file appears here via TCRdb, limited to in-frame rearrangements. These files lack a portion of the clones; in checked studies, under half of the deficit traces to unresolved V genes, and the cause of the others is not known. Within this sample are roughly 86,000 clones, with about 94% of them counted one time only. The top ten clones comprise around 1.1% of the sample. This specimen consisted of CD4+ or CD8+ T cells sorted from blood, obtained in a trial of the OX40 agonist ivuxolimab. The origin of the receptors is an adult with an advanced solid tumor such as melanoma, head and neck, liver or kidney cancer.

The chain couples TRBV10-3 to TRBJ2-7; 9 nucleotides agree with TRBD1. Germline V gene data show CDR1 as ENHRY and CDR2 as SYGVKD. The CDR3 is 15 residues long. The V and J ends lost 0 bases and 4 bases, in that order; junction bases with no gene match: 4. CDR3 nucleotide sequence: TGTGCCATCAGTGAGTCTGGGACAGGGTCTTACGAGCAGTACTTC. As protein: CAISESGTGSYEQYF.

The V call is TRBV7-2, the J call TRBJ2-3; a possible D gene is TRBD1 (5 bases). The germline gives CDR1 SGHTA, CDR2 FQGNSA. The CDR3 extends over 14 amino acids. V was trimmed by 6 bases and J by 3 bases, leaving 13 bases between them. As DNA, the CDR3 is TGTGCCAGCAGTTCAGGGTTTCAGACAGATACGCAGTATTTT. Protein product: CASSSGFQTDTQYF.

The chain has TRBV6-1 and TRBJ2-1; tentative D call: TRBD1 (5 bases). Germline V lookup: CDR1 MNHNS, CDR2 SASEGT. This CDR3 region has 15 residues. The ends were cut back, 6 bases at V and 4 bases at J, with 16 bases in the middle. The CDR3 spells CASSQDRQKYNEQFF. The CDR3 DNA reads TGTGCCAGCAGCCAAGATCGACAGAAATACAATGAGCAGTTCTTC.

The chain combines TRBV28 with TRBJ2-7; tentative D call: TRBD2 (6 bases). The germline V gene has CDR1 MDHEN and CDR2 SYDVKM. This CDR3 contains 14 residues. Trimming cost V 5 bases and J 0 bases, with 11 bases left between them. The CDR3 DNA sequence: TGTGCCAGCAGTCCCGGGACTTTCTCCTACGAGCAGTACTTC. Translated, it gives CASSPGTFSYEQYF.

This clone was seen a few times. The V and J genes are TRBV5-8 and TRBJ1-1; D unresolved. Germline V gene lookup returns CDR1 SGHTS and CDR2 YDEGEE. CDR3 length: 14 amino acids. V was pared by 2 bases and J by 4 bases, with 12 bases between. The CDR3 here is CASSLTFVGTEAFF. CDR3 nucleotides: TGTGCCAGCAGCTTAACTTTCGTGGGCACTGAAGCTTTCTTT.

The chain has TRBV7-3 and TRBJ2-6, with D possibly TRBD2 on 5 matching bases. Germline V gene data show CDR1 as SGHTA and CDR2 as FQGTGA. This CDR3 has 17 amino acids. Trimming cost V 6 bases and J 0 bases, with 15 bases left between them. The CDR3: CASRPGVGRSGANVLTF. CDR3 nucleotide sequence: TGTGCCAGCAGGCCCGGGGTAGGCCGCTCTGGGGCCAACGTCCTGACTTTC.

J is TRBJ1-4 and V is TRBV5-5, with TRBD1 matching over 7 bases. Trimming at V came to 2 bases and at J to 8 bases, leaving 6 bases not matched to a gene. The CDR3 has 14 amino acids. Germline CDR1 and CDR2: SGHKS and YYEKEE (reference sequence). CDR3 amino acids: CASSFTGVDEKLFF. In DNA, the CDR3 is TGTGCCAGCAGCTTCACAGGGGTCGACGAAAAACTGTTTTTT.

This rearrangement joins TRBV27 to TRBJ2-7; 14 bases agree with TRBD2. The CDR3 is 21 amino acids. Trimming cost V 3 bases and J 3 bases; bases outside gene matches: 19. The V gene's germline CDR1 is MNHEY and CDR2 SMNVEV (reference sequence). The chain's CDR3 is CASSFPVPTSGRGSPYYEQYF. For the CDR3, the DNA is TGTGCCAGCAGTTTTCCTGTCCCGACTAGCGGGAGGGGTTCCCCCTACTACGAGCAGTACTTC.

This chain links TRBV18 with TRBJ2-2, with D perhaps TRBD2 (6 bases). From germline, CDR1 is KGHSH and CDR2 LQKENI. The CDR3 is made up of 13 amino acids. Trimming removed 9 bases at V and 2 bases at J, with 10 bases between. CDR3 nucleotide sequence: TGTGCCAGTCTAGCGTCTAACACCGGGGAGCTGTTTTTT. It is translated as CASLASNTGELFF.

The chain links TRBV28 to TRBJ1-2; 8 bases agree with TRBD1. In germline, CDR1 is MDHEN, CDR2 SYDVKM. This CDR3 contains 14 residues. V lost 3 bases and J lost 4; bases outside the gene matches: 4. CDR3 sequence: CASSFGQGPYGYTF. CDR3 bases: TGTGCCAGCAGTTTTGGACAGGGTCCCTATGGCTACACCTTC.

This clone was seen a few times. The chain joins TRBV7-2 to TRBJ2-7; 12 bases align to TRBD2. Germline assignment: CDR1 SGHTA and CDR2 FQGNSA. The CDR3 covers 19 residues. Germline trimming cut 2 bases from V and 0 bases from J; bases unmatched to any gene: 11. This chain's CDR3 is CASSLQRLAGASSSYEQYF. Here the CDR3 DNA reads TGTGCCAGCAGCTTACAAAGACTAGCGGGAGCCTCAAGCTCCTACGAGCAGTACTTC. The entire variable domain, with the rest obtained from reference TRBV7-2 and TRBJ2-7, is as follows: GAGVSQSPSNKVTEKGKDVELRCDPISGHTALYWYRQSLGQGLEFLIYFQGNSAPDKSGLPSDRFSAERTGGSVSTLTIQRTQQEDSAVYLCASSLQRLAGASSSYEQYFGPGTRLTVT.

The chain joins TRBV30 to TRBJ1-3; maybe TRBD1 (5 bases). The V gene lost 4 bases and the J gene lost 0 bases, with 16 bases spanning the gap. Germline V gene lookup returns CDR1 GTSNPN and CDR2 SVGIG (reference sequence). CDR3 size: 16 residues. CDR3 sequence reads: CAWTVRRTSSGNTIYF. CDR3 nucleotide sequence: TGTGCCTGGACGGTTAGGCGGACATCCTCTGGAAACACCATATATTTT. The variable domain in full, completed from reference TRBV30 and TRBJ1-3, reads SQTIHQWPATLVQPVGSPLSLECTVEGTSNPNLYWYRQAAGRGLQLLFYSVGIGQISSEVPQNLSASRPQDRQFILSSKKLLLSDSGFYLCAWTVRRTSSGNTIYFGEGSWLTVV.

The rearrangement joins TRBV7-9 to TRBJ2-1, with 10 positions matching TRBD2. The J segment lost 9 bases and the V segment lost 0 bases, leaving 11 bases of the junction unmatched. Per germline, CDR1 SEHNR and CDR2 FQNEAQ (reference sequence). This CDR3 comprises 17 residues. The CDR3, as DNA: TGTGCCAGCAGCTTAGCCGGCTCTAGCGGGAGAATCGGTGAGCAGTTCTTC. Its protein product is CASSLAGSSGRIGEQFF. Together with reference TRBV7-9 and TRBJ2-1, the CDR3 gives the full variable domain: DTGVSQNPRHKITKRGQNVTFRCDPISEHNRLYWYRQTLGQGPEFLTYFQNEAQLEKSRLLSDRFSAERPKGSFSTLEIQRTEQGDSAMYLCASSLAGSSGRIGEQFFGPGTRLTVL.

This chain joins TRBV29-1 and TRBJ2-2; unclear D gene. The CDR3 is made up of 14 amino acids. CDR1 SQVTM and CDR2 ANQGSEA come from the germline V gene. Trimming took off 6 bases at V and 0 bases at J, with 11 bases between the two ends. As DNA, the CDR3 is TGCAGCGTCACGGGCTTTGCGAACACCGGGGAGCTGTTTTTT. Amino acid sequence: CSVTGFANTGELFF.

The chain joins TRBV5-1 to TRBJ1-1; D unclear. Trimming removed 6 bases from V and 0 bases from J, with 15 bases in between. CDR3 length: 15 amino acids. Germline V CDR1 and CDR2: SGHRS, YFSETQ. The CDR3 DNA reads as TGCGCCAGCAAGGTAGCGCACACCATGAACACTGAAGCTTTCTTT. Translated: CASKVAHTMNTEAFF.

V and J are TRBV7-8 and TRBJ2-7; 7 bases align to TRBD1. Germline V CDR1 and CDR2: SGHVS, FQNEAQ. V lost 2 bases to trimming and J lost 4 bases; unmatched junction nucleotides: 14. CDR3 length: 17 amino acids. In DNA form, the CDR3 reads TGTGCCAGCAGCTTACCCCCCGTCAGGGGGATGGAGTACGAGCAGTACTTC. The encoded protein is CASSLPPVRGMEYEQYF.

The J gene is TRBJ2-2, the V gene TRBV7-3; D call uncertain. This CDR3 has 13 residues. The V end was cut by 5 bases, the J end by 3 bases, with 7 bases between. CDR1 and CDR2 (germline): SGHTA, FQGTGA. CDR3 nucleotides: TGTGCCAGCAGCCCCCATTACACCGGGGAGCTGTTTTTT. It specifies CASSPHYTGELFF. The full variable domain, its missing parts supplied by reference TRBV7-3 and TRBJ2-2, is GAGVSQTPSNKVTEKGKYVELRCDPISGHTALYWYRQSLGQGPEFLIYFQGTGAADDSGLPNDRFFAVRPEGSVSTLKIQRTERGDSAVYLCASSPHYTGELFFGEGSRLTVL.

The chain employs TRBV28 and TRBJ2-7; D gene uncertain. V dropped 6 bases and J dropped 3 bases, with 9 bases sitting between them. This CDR3 has 12 residues. Germline V gene data show CDR1 as MDHEN and CDR2 as SYDVKM. CDR3 sequence reads: CASRSWVYEQYF. CDR3 DNA sequence: TGTGCCAGCAGATCTTGGGTCTACGAGCAGTACTTC.

As to this clone: The junction differs from germline at one of its ends, possibly a read error. This chain uses TRBV6-5 with TRBJ1-1, with TRBD1 matching over 7 bases. Per germline, CDR1 MNHEY and CDR2 SVGAGI. The CDR3 has 13 residues. CDR3 in amino acids: CASSQGQASKSIF. For the CDR3, the DNA is TGTGCCAGCAGTCAAGGACAGGCGTCTAAGAGTATCTTT.

The rearrangement uses TRBV2 and TRBJ2-7; 10 nucleotides match TRBD2. Germline trimming cut 6 bases from V and 4 bases from J; bases unmatched to any gene: 6. The CDR3 spans 14 residues. CDR1 is SNHLY, CDR2 FYNNEI, per germline. DNA of the CDR3: TGTGCCAGCAGGCCTGGACTAGCGGATTACGAGCAGTACTTC. Its translation is CASRPGLADYEQYF.

The chain is built from TRBV15 and TRBJ2-1; TRBD1 matches at 7 bases. With 4 bases clipped from V and 2 bases from J, the junction kept 8 bases outside the gene matches. Germline values: CDR1 LNHNV, CDR2 YYDKDF (reference sequence). The CDR3 covers 16 residues. CDR3 region: CATSIRPGTAYNEQFF. CDR3 nucleotides: TGTGCCACCAGCATCAGACCGGGGACAGCCTACAATGAGCAGTTCTTC. Full variable domain (rest looked up from reference TRBV15 and TRBJ2-1): DAMVIQNPRYQVTQFGKPVTLSCSQTLNHNVMYWYQQKSSQAPKLLFHYYDKDFNNEADTPDNFQSRRPNTSFCFLDIRSPGLGDTAMYLCATSIRPGTAYNEQFFGPGTRLTVL.

The chain employs TRBV7-6 and TRBJ2-3, with 11 bases identical to TRBD2. The ends lost 5 bases at V and 3 bases at J; junction bases unmatched: 4. Germline V gene lookup returns CDR1 SGHVS and CDR2 FNYEAQ. This CDR3 has 15 residues. CDR3 region: CASSPLAGGTDTQYF. The CDR3 DNA is TGTGCCAGCAGCCCGTTAGCGGGAGGGACAGATACGCAGTATTTT.

This clone was found once. This specimen includes other DNA sequences encoding the same CDR3. This sequence joins TRBV6-5 and TRBJ1-1, with D perhaps TRBD1 (6 bases). Germline loops: CDR1 MNHEY, CDR2 SVGAGI. The ends were cut back, 0 bases at V and 5 bases at J, with 7 bases in the middle. This CDR3 has 13 amino acids. This CDR3 reads CASSYSRGTEAFF. The CDR3, as DNA: TGTGCCAGCAGTTACTCGAGGGGGACTGAAGCTTTCTTT.

V gene TRBV6-4 combines with J gene TRBJ1-5, with 9 nucleotides matching TRBD1. Looked up from germline, CDR1 is MRHNA and CDR2 is SNTAGT. Trimming took 10 bases from V and 2 from J; bases not matched to a gene: 9. This CDR3 has 15 amino acids. CDR3 DNA sequence: TGTGCCAACAGGGGGCGCGAATTAGGCAATCAGCCCCAGCATTTT. Translating gives CANRGRELGNQPQHF.

This chain connects TRBV6-6 to TRBJ2-7, with TRBD1 matching 9 bases. V lost 7 bases, J lost 3 bases, and 10 bases stayed unmatched. The CDR3 consists of 15 residues. The germline gives CDR1 MNHNY, CDR2 SVGAGI (reference sequence). CDR3 sequence reads: CASTTPGQGFYEQYF. CDR3 DNA sequence: TGTGCCAGCACAACCCCGGGACAGGGCTTCTACGAGCAGTACTTC.